Listed below are T cell receptor beta chains from one sample, sequenced in a study of identical twins. MiXCR was run by TCRdb on the 5' RACE reads, yielding one entry per CDR3 protein. The data show roughly 490,000 distinct CDR3 sequences, about 13% seen once. Another study also made use of these data, one on yellow fever vaccine responses in identical twins.

Sequenced material: CD4+ T cells sorted from blood. The receptors shown here come from a woman in her late teens or twenties in good health. Both conserved end residues are part of each CDR3. D genes are given only for firm matches. A row's size may be missing; if present it is once, few, many or a size class.

D	V	size	J	CDR3	DNA
TRBD1	TRBV6-6	few	TRBJ2-7	CASSRQGAEQYF	TGTGCCAGCAGTCGACAGGGCGCCGAGCAGTACTTC
NA	TRBV30	few	TRBJ2-3	CASASATDTQYF	TGTGCCTCAGCTAGCGCCACAGATACGCAGTATTTT
NA	TRBV28	few	TRBJ2-3	CASSFGQGGDTQYF	TGTGCCAGCAGTTTTGGGCAGGGTGGAGATACGCAGTATTTT
NA	TRBV18	NA	TRBJ2-7	CASSPPGAGAGEQYF	TGTGCCAGCTCACCCCCCGGGGCAGGGGCGGGCGAGCAGTACTTC
NA	TRBV25-1	NA	TRBJ2-7	CASSDLGVHEQYF	TGTGCCAGCAGCGATCTAGGGGTCCACGAGCAGTACTTC
NA	TRBV20-1	NA	TRBJ1-4	CSASVEKLFF	TGCAGTGCTAGCGTGGAAAAACTGTTTTTT
NA	TRBV7-2	few	TRBJ2-4	CASSFQSALAKNIQYF	TGTGCCAGCAGCTTTCAAAGCGCGTTAGCCAAAAACATTCAGTACTTC
NA	TRBV5-1	NA	TRBJ2-2	CASSLNVANTGELFF	TGCGCCAGCAGCTTGAATGTCGCGAACACCGGGGAGCTGTTTTTT
NA	TRBV23-1	few	TRBJ2-7	CASSGQLSYEQYF	TGCGCCAGCAGCGGACAGCTCTCCTACGAGCAGTACTTC
NA	TRBV7-2	few	TRBJ1-5	CASSGRDTRRPQHF	TGTGCCAGCAGCGGGCGGGACACCCGGAGGCCCCAGCATTTT
TRBD1	TRBV11-2	few	TRBJ2-1	CASSPDRGRYNEQFF	TGTGCCAGCAGCCCGGACAGGGGGCGTTACAATGAGCAGTTCTTC
NA	TRBV6-4	NA	TRBJ2-5	CASLKKAFGGRGETQYF	TGTGCCAGCCTTAAAAAAGCCTTCGGGGGGCGCGGAGAGACCCAGTACTTC
NA	TRBV12-3/TRBV12-4	many	TRBJ1-6	CASSLNPNSPLHF	TGTGCCAGCAGTCTTAACCCTAATTCACCCCTCCACTTT
NA	TRBV7-2	few	TRBJ2-3	CASSRYGGAPDTQYF	TGTGCCAGCAGCCGATACGGGGGCGCGCCAGATACGCAGTATTTT
TRBD1	TRBV6-5	few	TRBJ2-2	CASSYGTVHTGELFF	TGTGCCAGCAGTTACGGGACAGTACACACCGGGGAGCTGTTTTTT
NA	TRBV27	NA	TRBJ2-2	CASSKRNLQGGELFF	TGTGCCAGCTCTAAGCGGAACCTACAAGGAGGGGAGCTGTTTTTT
NA	TRBV7-6	NA	TRBJ2-1	CASSPQSTASYNEQFF	TGTGCCAGCAGCCCACAATCGACAGCCTCCTACAATGAGCAGTTCTTC
NA	TRBV20-1	many	TRBJ2-3	CSARDPELDTQYF	TGCAGTGCTAGAGATCCCGAACTAGATACGCAGTATTTT
TRBD2	TRBV20-1	many	TRBJ2-3	CSADSLLEAAGGTDTQYF	TGCAGTGCTGATTCGCTTCTGGAAGCGGCGGGAGGCACAGATACGCAGTATTTT
TRBD1	TRBV5-1	NA	TRBJ2-2	CASSLTSGGKNGELFF	TGCGCCAGCAGCTTGACATCAGGGGGCAAGAACGGGGAGCTGTTTTTT
NA	TRBV12-3/TRBV12-4	NA	TRBJ1-2	CASRERTDYTF	TGTGCCAGCAGAGAACGGACAGACTACACCTTC
TRBD2	TRBV29-1	many	TRBJ2-1	CSVEGGRKGFF	TGCAGCGTTGAGGGCGGGAGGAAGGGGTTCTTC
TRBD2	TRBV6-5	few	TRBJ2-6	CASSSGYGGFLSGANVLTF	TGTGCCAGCAGTTCAGGGTACGGGGGGTTCCTCTCTGGGGCCAACGTCCTGACTTTC
NA	TRBV29-1	few	TRBJ1-1	CSVGGQYEAFF	TGCAGCGTTGGTGGACAGTACGAAGCTTTCTTT
NA	TRBV15	few	TRBJ2-7	CATSYGQRAPYEQYF	TGTGCCACCAGCTACGGACAGAGAGCACCCTACGAGCAGTACTTC
NA	TRBV20-1	NA	TRBJ2-1	CSARDSELASYNEQFF	TGCAGTGCTAGAGATTCAGAGCTAGCGAGTTACAATGAGCAGTTCTTC
TRBD1	TRBV2	few	TRBJ2-7	CASRDAGTGGFEQYF	TGTGCCAGCAGAGACGCCGGGACAGGGGGTTTCGAGCAGTACTTC
NA	TRBV7-3	many	TRBJ2-1	CASSLTINNEQFF	TGTGCCAGCAGCTTAACGATCAACAATGAGCAGTTCTTC
TRBD2	TRBV15	NA	TRBJ2-1	CATSRDLGVSGISEQFF	TGTGCCACCAGCAGAGATCTCGGAGTTAGCGGGATATCTGAGCAGTTCTTC
NA	TRBV27	NA	TRBJ1-1	CASSPDRATLKAFF	TGTGCCAGCAGTCCGGACAGAGCCACCTTGAAAGCTTTCTTT
NA	TRBV4-3	many	TRBJ2-5	CASSRSRGPQGETQYF	TGCGCCAGCAGCCGTAGCAGGGGTCCGCAGGGAGAGACCCAGTACTTC
NA	TRBV12-3/TRBV12-4	many	TRBJ1-1	CASSLGPQGIWTEAFF	TGTGCCAGCAGTTTAGGTCCTCAGGGTATCTGGACTGAAGCTTTCTTT
TRBD1	TRBV2	NA	TRBJ2-7	CASSADRYYEQYF	TGTGCCAGCAGTGCGGACAGGTACTACGAGCAGTACTTC
TRBD2	TRBV12-3/TRBV12-4	NA	TRBJ2-5	CASSLASGRGGSTQYF	TGTGCCAGCAGTCTAGCCAGCGGGAGGGGTGGTTCGACCCAGTACTTC
TRBD1	TRBV12-3/TRBV12-4	many	TRBJ1-2	CASSLGQGVNYGYTF	TGTGCCAGCAGTTTGGGTCAGGGGGTTAACTATGGCTACACCTTC
TRBD1	TRBV11-1	many	TRBJ1-4	CASSESGTGHNSNEKLFF	TGTGCCAGCAGCGAAAGCGGGACAGGGCACAACTCTAATGAAAAACTGTTTTTT
NA	TRBV7-9	many	TRBJ1-2	CASSLGPGDGYTF	TGTGCCAGCAGCTTGGGGCCCGGGGACGGCTACACCTTC
NA	TRBV9	NA	TRBJ1-2	CASSVRQAGYGYTF	TGTGCCAGCAGCGTACGACAGGCGGGCTATGGCTACACCTTC